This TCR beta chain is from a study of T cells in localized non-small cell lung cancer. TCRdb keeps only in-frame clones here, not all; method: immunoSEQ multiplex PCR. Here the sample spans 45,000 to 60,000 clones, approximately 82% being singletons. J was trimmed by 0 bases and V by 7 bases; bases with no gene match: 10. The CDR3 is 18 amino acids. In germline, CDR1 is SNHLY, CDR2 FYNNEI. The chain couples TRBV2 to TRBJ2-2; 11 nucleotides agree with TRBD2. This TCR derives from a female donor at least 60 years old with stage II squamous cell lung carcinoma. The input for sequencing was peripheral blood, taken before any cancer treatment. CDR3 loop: CASTLRTSGGPNTGELFF. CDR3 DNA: TGTGCCAGCACCCTGAGAACTAGCGGGGGCCCGAACACCGGGGAGCTGTTTTTT. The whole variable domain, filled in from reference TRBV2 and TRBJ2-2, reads EPEVTQTPSHQVTQMGQEVILRCVPISNHLYFYWYRQILGQKVEFLVSFYNNEISEKSEIFDDQFSVERPDGSNFTLKIRSTKLEDSAMYFCASTLRTSGGPNTGELFFGEGSRLTVL.